Presented here are 2 T cell receptor beta chains from one specimen sequenced in a study of blood T cell repertoires in COVID-19. Method: immunoSEQ multiplex PCR; TCRdb's copy keeps in-frame clones and lacks some. The table lists approximately 81,000 clones, roughly 89% of them singletons. Sequencing was carried out using PBMCs or T cells enriched from blood (not recorded which). The source of these receptors is a woman in her forties or fifties with acute COVID-19.

This chain connects TRBV5-1 to TRBJ1-5; D might be TRBD1 (5 bases). CDR1 SGHRS and CDR2 YFSETQ come from the germline V gene. This CDR3 region has 13 residues. Trimming shortened V by 2 bases and J by 10 bases, and 13 bases separated the two germline ends. This CDR3 is CASSFKGAGPQHF. Here the CDR3 DNA reads TGCGCCAGCAGCTTTAAAGGGGCCGGACCCCAGCATTTT.

This clone was counted a single time. This sequence joins TRBV7-2 and TRBJ2-1; 7 positions match TRBD2. The germline gives CDR1 SGHTA, CDR2 FQGNSA. CDR3 length: 17 amino acids. Trimming took 5 bases from V and 4 from J; bases not matched to a gene: 14. CDR3 in DNA: TGTGCCAGCAGCCCCCGGGAAGGGCGGGAGAGGTACAATGAGCAGTTCTTC. Translating gives CASSPREGRERYNEQFF.